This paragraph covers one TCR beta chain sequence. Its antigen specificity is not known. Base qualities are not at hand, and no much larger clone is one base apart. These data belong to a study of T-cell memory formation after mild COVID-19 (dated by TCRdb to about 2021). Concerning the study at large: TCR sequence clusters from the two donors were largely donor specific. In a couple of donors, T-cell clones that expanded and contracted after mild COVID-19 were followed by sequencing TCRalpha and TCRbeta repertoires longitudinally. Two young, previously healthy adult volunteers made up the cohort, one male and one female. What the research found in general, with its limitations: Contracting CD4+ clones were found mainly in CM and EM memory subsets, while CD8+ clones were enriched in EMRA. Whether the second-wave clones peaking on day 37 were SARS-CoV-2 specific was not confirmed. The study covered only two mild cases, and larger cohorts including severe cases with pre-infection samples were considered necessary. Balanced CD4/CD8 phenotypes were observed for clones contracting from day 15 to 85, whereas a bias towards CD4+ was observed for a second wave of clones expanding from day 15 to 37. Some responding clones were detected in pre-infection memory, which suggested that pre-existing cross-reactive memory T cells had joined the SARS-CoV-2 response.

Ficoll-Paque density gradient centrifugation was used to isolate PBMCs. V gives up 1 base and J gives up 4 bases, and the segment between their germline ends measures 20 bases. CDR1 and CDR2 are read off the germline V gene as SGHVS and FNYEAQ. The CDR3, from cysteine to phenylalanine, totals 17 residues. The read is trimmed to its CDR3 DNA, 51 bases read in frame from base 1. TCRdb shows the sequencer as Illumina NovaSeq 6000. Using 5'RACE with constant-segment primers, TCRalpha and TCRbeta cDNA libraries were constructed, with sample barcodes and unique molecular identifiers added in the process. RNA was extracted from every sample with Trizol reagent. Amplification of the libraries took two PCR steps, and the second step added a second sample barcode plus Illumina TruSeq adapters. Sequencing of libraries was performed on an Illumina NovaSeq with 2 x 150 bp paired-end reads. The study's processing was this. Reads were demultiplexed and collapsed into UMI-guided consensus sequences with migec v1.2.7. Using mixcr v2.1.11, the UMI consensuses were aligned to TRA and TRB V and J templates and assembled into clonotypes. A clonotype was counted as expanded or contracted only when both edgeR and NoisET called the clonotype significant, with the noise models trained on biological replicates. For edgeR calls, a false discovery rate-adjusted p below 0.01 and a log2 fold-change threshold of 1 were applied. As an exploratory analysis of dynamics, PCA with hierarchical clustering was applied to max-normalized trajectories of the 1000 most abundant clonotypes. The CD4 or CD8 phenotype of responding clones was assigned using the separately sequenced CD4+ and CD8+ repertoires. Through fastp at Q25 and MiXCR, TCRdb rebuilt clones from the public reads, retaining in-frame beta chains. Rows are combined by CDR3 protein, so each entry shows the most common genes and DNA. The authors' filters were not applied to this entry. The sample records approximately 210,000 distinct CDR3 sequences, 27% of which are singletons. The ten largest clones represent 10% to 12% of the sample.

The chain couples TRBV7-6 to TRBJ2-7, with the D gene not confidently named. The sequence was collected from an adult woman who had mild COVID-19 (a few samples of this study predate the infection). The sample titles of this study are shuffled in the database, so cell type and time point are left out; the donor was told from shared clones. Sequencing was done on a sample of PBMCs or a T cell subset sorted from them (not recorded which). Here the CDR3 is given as CASSLGSGISSSYEQYF. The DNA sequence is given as TGTGCCAGCAGCTTAGGGTCTGGGATAAGTTCGTCTTACGAGCAGTACTTC.